The rows below give T cell receptor beta chains drawn from one sample of a study of type 1 regulatory T cells. TCRdb called the reads again in MiXCR, with one record for every CDR3 protein. The sample yields some 60,000 distinct CDR3 sequences, less than 65% seen once. Their recognized antigens are unknown. The sequenced material came from cultured non-Tr1 T cells, either the whole culture or a sorted T cell fraction (not recorded which). Receptors were obtained from a human donor in good health. Both conserved end residues are part of each CDR3. Each record gives: D gene, J gene, V gene, clone size, CDR3 length, CDR3 DNA, CDR3 protein. The D gene is left open where the match is weak. Clone size is shown for a subset of rows, as once, few, many or a class of expanded clone.

>.|TRBJ2-2|TRBV2|.|14
TGTGCCAGCAGGGGGACCATAAACACCGGGGAGCTGTTTTTT
CASRGTINTGELFF
>.|TRBJ2-5|TRBV15|.|12
TGTGCCACTCGGAGGGGGCAGGAGACCCAGTACTTC
CATRRGQETQYF
>.|TRBJ2-1|TRBV7-3|.|14
TGTGCCAGCAGCTTAGGGACAACCTACAATGAGCAGTTCTTC
CASSLGTTYNEQFF
>TRBD2|TRBJ2-5|TRBV15|.|18
TGTGCCACCAGCAGAGACCCCGGGACTAGCGGGAGATGGGAGACCCAGTACTTC
CATSRDPGTSGRWETQYF
>TRBD2|TRBJ2-2|TRBV11-3|.|17
TGTGCCAGCAGCCCTTCAGCGGGAGGGCCTAAGGACGGGGAGCTGTTTTTT
CASSPSAGGPKDGELFF
>TRBD2|TRBJ2-1|TRBV6-1|few|16
TGTGCCAGCAGTGAAGCCCTAGCGGGAGGTACTAATGAGCAGTTCTTC
CASSEALAGGTNEQFF
>TRBD1|TRBJ2-7|TRBV6-2/TRBV6-3|.|12
TGTGCCAGCAACGGACAGGGGCACGAGCAGTACTTC
CASNGQGHEQYF
>.|TRBJ2-3|TRBV11-2|few|14
TGTGCCAGCAGCTGGCGGTGGTTAGGAGATACGCAGTATTTT
CASSWRWLGDTQYF
>TRBD2|TRBJ2-1|TRBV7-9|.|19
TGTGCCAGCAGCTTCCTTCAGCCCAAGCGGGACCACTACTACAATGAGCAGTTCTTC
CASSFLQPKRDHYYNEQFF
>.|TRBJ1-3|TRBV30|.|15
TGTGCCTGGACCCAGGGCGGGAGCTCTGGAAACACCATATATTTT
CAWTQGGSSGNTIYF
>TRBD2|TRBJ2-4|TRBV5-1|.|14
TGCGCCAGCAGCTTGGATGGCGGGGGGGACATTCAGTACTTC
CASSLDGGGDIQYF
>.|TRBJ1-2|TRBV20-1|few|11
TGCAGTGCTAGAGACGCAGCTCACAACACCTTC
CSARDAAHNTF
>TRBD1|TRBJ2-1|TRBV7-3|many|16
TGTGCCAGCAGTCGCCTCCGGGACAGGGAGGGGAATGAGCAGTTCTTC
CASSRLRDREGNEQFF
>.|TRBJ2-6|TRBV5-5|.|18
TGTGCCAGCAGCTTTATAGTTACAGATCGCTCTGAGGCCAACGTCCTGACTTTC
CASSFIVTDRSEANVLTF
>TRBD2|TRBJ2-1|TRBV5-8|.|16
TGTGCCAGCAGCTTAGGGTTAAGCGGGACCTACAATGAGCAGTTCTTC
CASSLGLSGTYNEQFF
>.|TRBJ1-1|TRBV20-1|few|14
TGCAGTGCTAGCAGACAGGCGTTGAACACTGAAGCTTTCTTT
CSASRQALNTEAFF
>.|TRBJ1-4|TRBV7-9|.|14
TGTGCCAGCAGCGCGGACAGTACTAATGAAAAACTGTTTTTT
CASSADSTNEKLFF
>.|TRBJ2-4|TRBV20-1|.|13
TGCAGTGCTAGGGAGGTAGCCAAAAACATTCAGTACTTC
CSAREVAKNIQYF
>.|TRBJ2-5|TRBV7-2|.|13
TGTGCCAGCAGTTCAAGCCCTGAAGAGACCCAGTACTTC
CASSSSPEETQYF
>TRBD1|TRBJ1-2|TRBV9|.|15
TGTGCCAGCAGCGCCGGGGACAGGGTGTCCTATGGCTACACCTTC
CASSAGDRVSYGYTF
>TRBD2|TRBJ2-4|TRBV7-9|.|19
TGTGCCAGCAGGTTAGCGGGACTAGCGGGAGCTAGAGCCAAAAACATTCAGTACTTC
CASRLAGLAGARAKNIQYF
>.|TRBJ2-5|TRBV7-9|few|11
TGTGCCAGCAGCTTGAAAGAGACCCAGTACTTC
CASSLKETQYF
>TRBD1|TRBJ1-2|TRBV20-1|.|15
TGCAGTGCTAGAGCTAGGACAGGGGGGGACTATGGCTACACCTTC
CSARARTGGDYGYTF
>TRBD2|TRBJ2-7|TRBV27|few|16
TGTGCCAGCAGTTTACTAGCGGGAGGGCCTAAGTACGAGCAGTACTTC
CASSLLAGGPKYEQYF
>.|TRBJ1-5|TRBV7-2|.|17
TGTGCCAGCAGCCCAAGGGGGGGGGGTTATAGCAATCAGCCCCAGCATTTT
CASSPRGGGYSNQPQHF
>.|TRBJ2-3|TRBV18|.|13
TGTGCCAGCTCACTCAATCGGGCAGATACGCAGTATTTT
CASSLNRADTQYF
>.|TRBJ2-3|TRBV29-1|.|10
TGCAGCGTTGAAGTAGATACGCAGTATTTT
CSVEVDTQYF
>.|TRBJ2-1|TRBV9|few|17
TGTGCCAGCAGCCATTACTCAGGAGCGGGTATAAACAATGAGCAGTTCTTC
CASSHYSGAGINNEQFF
>TRBD1|TRBJ2-5|TRBV20-1|.|13
TGCAGTGCCTACAGACAGGGCCAAGAGACCCAGTACTTC
CSAYRQGQETQYF
>.|TRBJ2-3|TRBV20-1|few|15
TGCAGTGCTAGAAGTCGCAGGACTAGCACAGATACGCAGTATTTT
CSARSRRTSTDTQYF
>.|TRBJ2-5|TRBV12-2|few|15
TGTGCAAGTCGCTTAGGACTAAGCGGGGAGGAGACCCAGTACTTC
CASRLGLSGEETQYF
>.|TRBJ1-5|TRBV18|once|13
TGTGCCAGCTCACCAACCACAGATCAGCCCCAGCATTTT
CASSPTTDQPQHF
>.|TRBJ1-5|TRBV6-5|.|14
TGTGCCAGCAAACCCGCGGTTGGCAATCAGCCCCAGCATTTT
CASKPAVGNQPQHF
>TRBD1|TRBJ1-2|TRBV28|.|14
TGTGCCAGCAGTTACCCCCCGGCAGGGGGCGGCTACACCTTC
CASSYPPAGGGYTF
>.|TRBJ2-3|TRBV15|.|17
TGTGCCACCAGCGGGGGGGTGTCGGGGGCTGGGCCAGATACGCAGTATTTT
CATSGGVSGAGPDTQYF
>TRBD2|TRBJ2-5|TRBV6-5|once|17
TGTGCCAGCAGTCGTGACTCTGCGGGAGGAAGACAAGAGACCCAGTACTTC
CASSRDSAGGRQETQYF
>TRBD1|TRBJ1-5|TRBV2|.|15
TGTGCCAGCAGTGCGAACAGGGGTATGGGGCAGCCCCAGCATTTT
CASSANRGMGQPQHF
>TRBD2|TRBJ2-1|TRBV7-2|.|15
TGTGCCAGCAGCTTATCGAGCGGGGTCTACAATGAGCAGTTCTTC
CASSLSSGVYNEQFF
>.|TRBJ2-1|TRBV6-2/TRBV6-3|.|12
TGTGCCAGCCAGGGGAGACTCAATGAGCAGTTCTTC
CASQGRLNEQFF
>.|TRBJ1-1|TRBV7-2|.|14
TGTGCCAGCAGCTTAGAGGCCAGAAACACTGAAGCTTTCTTT
CASSLEARNTEAFF
>TRBD2|TRBJ2-2|TRBV19|.|16
TGTGCCAGTAGATTGTCCGGGACTAGTAACACCGGGGAGCTGTTTTTT
CASRLSGTSNTGELFF
>TRBD1|TRBJ2-3|TRBV5-5|few|14
TGTGCCAGCACGGGACAGGGTTTTCTAGATACGCAGTATTTT
CASTGQGFLDTQYF
>.|TRBJ1-2|TRBV20-1|few|13
TGCAGTGCTAGAGACGGGGGCGACTATGGCTACACCTTC
CSARDGGDYGYTF
>TRBD1|TRBJ2-7|TRBV28|few|12
TGTGCCAGTAAGATACCGGGACAGGCCGCCTCATTC
CASKIPGQAASF
>.|TRBJ2-7|TRBV7-2|.|13
TGTGCCAGCAATAGACAGAGCACTTACGAGCAGTACTTC
CASNRQSTYEQYF
>TRBD2|TRBJ2-7|TRBV2|.|15
TGTGCCAGCAGTGAAGCAGGTGGGAGGGCCTACGAGCAGTACTTC
CASSEAGGRAYEQYF
>.|TRBJ1-5|TRBV12-3/TRBV12-4|.|13
TGTGCCAGCAGTTTAGCGCTTGATCAGCCCCAGCATTTT
CASSLALDQPQHF
>.|TRBJ2-3|TRBV5-1|.|13
TGCGCCAGCAGCACCGGGACCACAGATACGCAGTATTTT
CASSTGTTDTQYF
>.|TRBJ2-1|TRBV6-6|.|13
TGTGCCATAAGGGGGTCGGCGTACAATGAGCAGTTCTTC
CAIRGSAYNEQFF
>.|TRBJ1-2|TRBV30|once|13
TGTGCCTGGAGCACAGGGTCCGGCTATGGCTACACCTTC
CAWSTGSGYGYTF
>.|TRBJ2-3|TRBV5-1|.|14
TGCGCCAGCAGGAGACAGTCAGGCACAGATACGCAGTATTTT
CASRRQSGTDTQYF
>.|TRBJ1-1|TRBV14|once|15
TGTGCCAGCAGCCAAGGTAACACCCGAAACACTGAAGCTTTCTTT
CASSQGNTRNTEAFF
>.|TRBJ2-2|TRBV29-1|.|16
TGCAGCGTTGGGTTTCCGACTCCTCAGAACACCGGGGAGCTGTTTTTT
CSVGFPTPQNTGELFF
>.|TRBJ2-2|TRBV6-1|.|16
TGTGCCAGCACCAAAACAGGGATGACAAACACCGGGGAGCTGTTTTTT
CASTKTGMTNTGELFF
>TRBD1|TRBJ1-2|TRBV6-1|.|12
TGTGCCAGCAGTCCTACAGGGGACGGCTACACCTTC
CASSPTGDGYTF